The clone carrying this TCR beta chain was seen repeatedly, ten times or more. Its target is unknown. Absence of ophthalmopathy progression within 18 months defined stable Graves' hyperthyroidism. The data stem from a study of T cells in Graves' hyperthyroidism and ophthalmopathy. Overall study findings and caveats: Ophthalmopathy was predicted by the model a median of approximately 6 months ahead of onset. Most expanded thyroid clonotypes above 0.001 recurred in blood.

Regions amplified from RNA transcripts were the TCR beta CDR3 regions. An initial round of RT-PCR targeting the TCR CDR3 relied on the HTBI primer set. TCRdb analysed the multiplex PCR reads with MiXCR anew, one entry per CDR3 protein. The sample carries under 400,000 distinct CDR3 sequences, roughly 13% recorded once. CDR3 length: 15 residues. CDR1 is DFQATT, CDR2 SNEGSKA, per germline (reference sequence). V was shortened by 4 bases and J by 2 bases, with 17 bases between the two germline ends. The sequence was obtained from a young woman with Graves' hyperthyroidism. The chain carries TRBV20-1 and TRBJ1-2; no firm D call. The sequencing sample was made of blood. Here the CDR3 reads CSAIFMQLVNYGYTF. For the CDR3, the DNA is TGCAGTGCTATTTTTATGCAGCTAGTAAACTATGGCTACACCTTC.